This note documents a single T cell receptor beta chain sequence. The antigen remains unidentified. TCR beta cDNA libraries had unique molecular identifiers. TCRdb used MiXCR to reprocess the PCR reads, holding one entry per CDR3 protein. The data show almost 700,000 distinct CDR3 sequences, approximately 59% seen once. This entry is derived from a study of post-analysis software for immune sequencing data. The study, taken as a whole, reports: Versus controls, multiple sclerosis patients showed significantly lower diversity (normalized Chao1). TRBV5-6, TRBV5-1 and TRBV20-1 belonged to a set of about 5 TRBV segments that were more frequent in patients than controls.

Germline V gives CDR1 DFQATT, CDR2 SNEGSKA (reference sequence). V lost 6 bases and J lost 5, with 19 bases in between. There are 15 residues in the CDR3. Sequenced material: blood. The V and J genes are TRBV20-1 and TRBJ1-4; D perhaps matches TRBD1 (5 bases). This receptor was obtained from a girl between 2 and 10 years old with multiple sclerosis. In DNA, the CDR3 is TGCAGTGCCAGACCCGACGGGGGACGGAATGAAAAACTGTTTTTT. Its translation is CSARPDGGRNEKLFF.